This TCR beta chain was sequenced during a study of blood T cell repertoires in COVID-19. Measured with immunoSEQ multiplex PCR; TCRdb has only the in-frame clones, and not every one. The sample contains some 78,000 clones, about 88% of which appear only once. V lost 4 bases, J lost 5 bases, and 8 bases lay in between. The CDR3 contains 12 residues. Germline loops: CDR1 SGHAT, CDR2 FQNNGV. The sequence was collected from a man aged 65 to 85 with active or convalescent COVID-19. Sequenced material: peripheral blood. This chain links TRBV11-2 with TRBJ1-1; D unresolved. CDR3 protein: CASSSSGTEAFF. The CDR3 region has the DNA TGTGCCAGCAGCTCCTCGGGGACTGAAGCTTTCTTT. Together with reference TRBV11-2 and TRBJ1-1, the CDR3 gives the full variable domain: EAGVAQSPRYKIIEKRQSVAFWCNPISGHATLYWYQQILGQGPKLLIQFQNNGVVDDSQLPKDRFSAERLKGVDSTLKIQPAKLEDSAVYLCASSSSGTEAFFGQGTRLTVV.